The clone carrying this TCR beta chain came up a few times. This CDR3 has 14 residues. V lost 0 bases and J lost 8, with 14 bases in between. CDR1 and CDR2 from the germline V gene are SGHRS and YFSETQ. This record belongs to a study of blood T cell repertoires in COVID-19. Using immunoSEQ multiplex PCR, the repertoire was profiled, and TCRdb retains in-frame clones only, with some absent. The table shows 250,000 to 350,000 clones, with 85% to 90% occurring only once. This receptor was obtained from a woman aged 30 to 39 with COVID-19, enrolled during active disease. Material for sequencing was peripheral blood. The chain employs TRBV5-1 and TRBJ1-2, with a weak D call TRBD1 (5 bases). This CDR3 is CASSLEATGRGYTF. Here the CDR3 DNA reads TGCGCCAGCAGCTTGGAGGCCACAGGACGGGGCTACACCTTC.